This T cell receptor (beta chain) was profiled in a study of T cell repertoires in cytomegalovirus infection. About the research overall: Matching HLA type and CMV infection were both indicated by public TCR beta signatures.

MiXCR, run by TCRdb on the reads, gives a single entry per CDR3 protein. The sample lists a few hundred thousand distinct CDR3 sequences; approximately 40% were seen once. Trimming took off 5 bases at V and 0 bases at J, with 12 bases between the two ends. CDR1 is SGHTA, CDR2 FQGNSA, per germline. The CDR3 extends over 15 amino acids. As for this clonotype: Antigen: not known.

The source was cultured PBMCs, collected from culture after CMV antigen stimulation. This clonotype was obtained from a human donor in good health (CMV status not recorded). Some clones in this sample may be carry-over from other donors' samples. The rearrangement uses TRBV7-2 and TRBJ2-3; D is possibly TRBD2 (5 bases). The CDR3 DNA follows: TGTGCCAGCAGCGAAAGCGGACTGAGCACAGATACGCAGTATTTT. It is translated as CASSESGLSTDTQYF.